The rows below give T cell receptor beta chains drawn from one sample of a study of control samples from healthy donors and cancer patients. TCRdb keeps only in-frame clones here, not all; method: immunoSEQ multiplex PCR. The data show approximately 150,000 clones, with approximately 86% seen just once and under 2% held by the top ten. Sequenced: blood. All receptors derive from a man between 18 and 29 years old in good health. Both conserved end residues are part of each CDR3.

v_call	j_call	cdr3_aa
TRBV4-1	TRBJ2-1	CASSPVGEGSYNEQFF
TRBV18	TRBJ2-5	CASSLRTGEGETQYF
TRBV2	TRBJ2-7	CASRRTSGGALRYEQYF
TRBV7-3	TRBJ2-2	CASSLRVSGGNTGELFF
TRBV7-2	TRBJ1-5	CASSLGHVQGNQPQHF
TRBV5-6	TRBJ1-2	CASSFQGANYGYTF
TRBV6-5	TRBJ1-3	CASRESAGNTIYF
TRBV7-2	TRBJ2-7	CASSLHAGSMNEQYF
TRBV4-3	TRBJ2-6	CASSHTTEGLESGANVLTF
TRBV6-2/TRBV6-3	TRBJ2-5	CASSYGGETQYF
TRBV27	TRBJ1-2	CASSLSTTRGGGYTF
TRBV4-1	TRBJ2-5	CASSPTAAKETQYF
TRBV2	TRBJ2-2	CARQRGAGTGELFF
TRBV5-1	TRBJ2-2	CASSSGGLNTGELFF
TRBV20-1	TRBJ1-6	CSAGGSSPLHF
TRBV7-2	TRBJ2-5	CASSPHGQGQETQYF
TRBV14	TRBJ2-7	CASSQDLLPEQYF
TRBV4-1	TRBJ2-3	CASSQEVNGNTDTQYF
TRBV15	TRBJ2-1	CATRTPGGYNEQFF
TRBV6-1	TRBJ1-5	CASSEFPNYSNQPQHF
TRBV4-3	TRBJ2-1	CASSQEAGQGEGYNEQFF
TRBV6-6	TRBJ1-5	CAEQQGAGQPQHF
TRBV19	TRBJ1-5	CASSTAVAGGGQPQHF
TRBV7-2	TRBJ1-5	CASSRVANQPQHF
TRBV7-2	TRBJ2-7	CASSSQGAGSYEQYF
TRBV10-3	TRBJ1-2	CAIRTDGQGGGYTF
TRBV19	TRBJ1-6	CASSPGQGANPYNSPLHF
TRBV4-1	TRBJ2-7	CASSQGQQINYEQYF
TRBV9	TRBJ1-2	CASSATGINYGYTF
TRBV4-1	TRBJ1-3	CASSQRTSRQRSGNTIYF
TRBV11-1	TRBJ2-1	CASTGTSAYNEQFF
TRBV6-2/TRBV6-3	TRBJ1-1	CASSARGQGLNTEAFF
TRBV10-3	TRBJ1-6	CAISADSPNNSPLHF
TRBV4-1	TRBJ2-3	CASSQVGGGTNTQYF
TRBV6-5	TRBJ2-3	CASLASGDTDTQYF
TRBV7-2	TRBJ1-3	CASSLAVPGRNTIYF
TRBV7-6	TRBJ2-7	CASSGTSGPRHEQYF
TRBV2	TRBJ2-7	CASSGLDVPYEQYF
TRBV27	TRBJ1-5	CASSLSWSLITHQPQHF
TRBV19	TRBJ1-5	CASTLSAEWSNQPQHF
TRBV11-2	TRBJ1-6	CASSLVPGLNSPLHF
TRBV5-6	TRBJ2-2	CASSLAWVGSNTGELFF
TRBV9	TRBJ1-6	CASSGTSGYNSPLHF
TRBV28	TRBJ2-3	CASSLGGLTSTDTQYF
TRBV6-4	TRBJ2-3	CASSASPRGGDTQYF
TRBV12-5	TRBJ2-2	CASGLVTSGGRSPGELFF
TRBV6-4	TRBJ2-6	CASSESYSESGANVLTF
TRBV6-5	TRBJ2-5	CASRTGGVQETQYF
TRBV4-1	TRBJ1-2	CASSPLAEPGYGYTF
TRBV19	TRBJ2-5	CASSIGLAGAGETQYF
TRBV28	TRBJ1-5	CASRNGGDSNQPQHF
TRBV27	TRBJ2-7	CASSLGRTYEQYF
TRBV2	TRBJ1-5	CASWTGAMFQPQHF
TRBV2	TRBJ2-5	CASSEAMGQETQYF